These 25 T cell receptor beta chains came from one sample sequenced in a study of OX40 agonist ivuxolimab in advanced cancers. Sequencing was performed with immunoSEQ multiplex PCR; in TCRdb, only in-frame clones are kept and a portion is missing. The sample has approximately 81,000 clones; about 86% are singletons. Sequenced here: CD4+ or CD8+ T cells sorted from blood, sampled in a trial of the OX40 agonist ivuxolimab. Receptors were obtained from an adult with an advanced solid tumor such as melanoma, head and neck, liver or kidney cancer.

The CDR3 nucleotides read TGTGCCAGTAGGAAAAGACAAGTGGCAATCAATCAGCCCCAGCATTTT. It translates to CASRKRQVAINQPQHF. The rearrangement uses TRBV19 and TRBJ1-5; unclear D gene. This CDR3 region has 16 residues. CDR1 is LNHDA and CDR2 is SQIVND in the germline V gene (reference sequence). Trimming took off 6 bases at V and 3 bases at J, with 18 bases between the two ends. Together with reference TRBV19 and TRBJ1-5, the CDR3 gives the full variable domain: DGGITQSPKYLFRKEGQNVTLSCEQNLNHDAMYWYRQDPGQGLRLIYYSQIVNDFQKGDIAEGYSVSREKKESFPLTVTSAQKNPTAFYLCASRKRQVAINQPQHFGDGTRLSIL.

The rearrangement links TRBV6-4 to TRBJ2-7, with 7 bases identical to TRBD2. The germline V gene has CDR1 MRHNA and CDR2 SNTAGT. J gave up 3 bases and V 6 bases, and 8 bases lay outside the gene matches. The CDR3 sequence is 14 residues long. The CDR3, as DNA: TGTGCCAGCAGGCTCCTAGCGGAAAACTACGAGCAGTACTTC. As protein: CASRLLAENYEQYF.

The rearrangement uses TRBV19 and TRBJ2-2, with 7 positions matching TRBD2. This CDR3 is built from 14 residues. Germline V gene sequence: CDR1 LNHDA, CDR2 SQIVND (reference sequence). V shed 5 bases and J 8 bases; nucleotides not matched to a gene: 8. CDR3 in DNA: TGTGCCAGTAGTCCGCGGGGCGGGAGTGGGGAGCTGTTTTTT. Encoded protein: CASSPRGGSGELFF.

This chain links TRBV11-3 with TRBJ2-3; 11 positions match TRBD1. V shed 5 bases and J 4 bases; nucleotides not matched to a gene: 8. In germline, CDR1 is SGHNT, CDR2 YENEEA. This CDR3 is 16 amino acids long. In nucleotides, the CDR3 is TGTGCCAGCAGCCAGGGACAGGGGGTCGTTTCAGATACGCAGTATTTT. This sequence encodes CASSQGQGVVSDTQYF.

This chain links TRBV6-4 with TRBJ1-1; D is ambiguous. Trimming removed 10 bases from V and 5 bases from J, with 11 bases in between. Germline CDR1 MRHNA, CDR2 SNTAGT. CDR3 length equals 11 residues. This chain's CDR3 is CATSRRTEAFF. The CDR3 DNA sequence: TGTGCCACCTCCCGGAGGACTGAAGCTTTCTTT.

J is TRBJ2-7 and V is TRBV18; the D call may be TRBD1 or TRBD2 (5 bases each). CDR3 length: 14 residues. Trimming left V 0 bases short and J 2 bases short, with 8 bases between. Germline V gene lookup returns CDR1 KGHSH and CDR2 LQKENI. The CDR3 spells CASSPPGVPYEQYF. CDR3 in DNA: TGTGCCAGCTCACCACCGGGGGTCCCCTACGAGCAGTACTTC.

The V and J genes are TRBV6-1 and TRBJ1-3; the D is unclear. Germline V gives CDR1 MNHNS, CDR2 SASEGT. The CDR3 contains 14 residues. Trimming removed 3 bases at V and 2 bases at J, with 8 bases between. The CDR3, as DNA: TGTGCCAGCAGTGAGGGTCATACTGGAAACACCATATATTTT. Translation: CASSEGHTGNTIYF.

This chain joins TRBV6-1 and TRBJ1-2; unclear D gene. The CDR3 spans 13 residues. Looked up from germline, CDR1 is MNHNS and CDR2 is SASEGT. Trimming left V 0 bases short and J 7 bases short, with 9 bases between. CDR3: CASSEAGRSGYTF. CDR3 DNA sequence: TGTGCCAGCAGTGAAGCTGGGAGATCTGGCTACACCTTC.

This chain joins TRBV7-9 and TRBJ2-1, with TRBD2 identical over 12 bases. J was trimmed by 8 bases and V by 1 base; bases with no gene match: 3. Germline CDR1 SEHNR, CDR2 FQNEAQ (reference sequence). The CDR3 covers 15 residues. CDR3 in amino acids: CASSLGLAGVYEQFF. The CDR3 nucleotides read TGTGCCAGCAGCTTAGGACTAGCGGGAGTATATGAGCAGTTCTTC.

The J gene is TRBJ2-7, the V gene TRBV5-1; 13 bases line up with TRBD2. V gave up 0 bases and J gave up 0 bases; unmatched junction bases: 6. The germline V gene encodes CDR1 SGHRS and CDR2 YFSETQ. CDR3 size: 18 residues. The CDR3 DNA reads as TGCGCCAGCAGCTTGGGGACTAGCGGGAGAACTCGCTCCTACGAGCAGTACTTC. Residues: CASSLGTSGRTRSYEQYF.

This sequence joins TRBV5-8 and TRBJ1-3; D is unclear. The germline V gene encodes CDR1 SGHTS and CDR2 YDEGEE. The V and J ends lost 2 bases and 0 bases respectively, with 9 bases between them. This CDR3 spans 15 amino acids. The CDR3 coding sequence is TGTGCCAGCAGCTTCCGCTCTAGCTCTGGAAACACCATATATTTT. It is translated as CASSFRSSSGNTIYF.

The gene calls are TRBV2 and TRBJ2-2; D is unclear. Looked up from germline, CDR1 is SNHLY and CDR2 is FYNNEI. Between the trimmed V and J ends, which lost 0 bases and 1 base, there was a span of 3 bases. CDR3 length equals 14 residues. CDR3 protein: CASSEALNTGELFF. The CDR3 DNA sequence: TGTGCCAGCAGTGAAGCATTGAACACCGGGGAGCTGTTTTTT.

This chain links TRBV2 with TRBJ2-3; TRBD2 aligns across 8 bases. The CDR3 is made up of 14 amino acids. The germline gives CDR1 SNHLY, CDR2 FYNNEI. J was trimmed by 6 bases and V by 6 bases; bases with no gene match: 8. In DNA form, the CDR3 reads TGTGCCAGCAGATTAGCGGGGTCCGGGGATACGCAGTATTTT. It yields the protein CASRLAGSGDTQYF.

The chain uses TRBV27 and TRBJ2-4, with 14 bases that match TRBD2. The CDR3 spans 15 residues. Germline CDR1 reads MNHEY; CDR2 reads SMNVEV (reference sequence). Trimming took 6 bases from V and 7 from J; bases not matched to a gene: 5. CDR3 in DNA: TGTGCCAGCAGGGCCGGGACTAGCGGGAGCAACATTCAGTACTTC. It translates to CASRAGTSGSNIQYF.

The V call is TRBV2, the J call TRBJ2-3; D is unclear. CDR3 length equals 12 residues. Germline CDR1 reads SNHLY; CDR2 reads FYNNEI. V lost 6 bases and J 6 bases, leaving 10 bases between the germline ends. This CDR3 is CASSPMGDTQYF. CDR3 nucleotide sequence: TGTGCCAGCAGCCCTATGGGGGATACGCAGTATTTT.

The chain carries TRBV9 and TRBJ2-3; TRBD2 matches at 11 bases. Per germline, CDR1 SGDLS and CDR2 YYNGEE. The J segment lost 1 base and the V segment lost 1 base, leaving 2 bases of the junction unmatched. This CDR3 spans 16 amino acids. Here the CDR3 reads CASSVSLAGGTDTQYF. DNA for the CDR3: TGTGCCAGCAGCGTATCACTAGCGGGGGGCACAGATACGCAGTATTTT.

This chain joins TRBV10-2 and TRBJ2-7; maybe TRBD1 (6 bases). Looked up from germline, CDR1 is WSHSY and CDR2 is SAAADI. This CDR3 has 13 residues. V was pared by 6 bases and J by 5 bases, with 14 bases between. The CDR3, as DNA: TGCGCCAGCAGGGACGACAGGTCCCACGAGCAGTACTTC. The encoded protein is CASRDDRSHEQYF.

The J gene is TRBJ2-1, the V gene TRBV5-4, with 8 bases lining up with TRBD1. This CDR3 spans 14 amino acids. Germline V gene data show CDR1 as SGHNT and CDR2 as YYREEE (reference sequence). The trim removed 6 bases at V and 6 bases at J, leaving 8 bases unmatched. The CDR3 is CASTGQGVINEQFF. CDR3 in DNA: TGTGCCAGCACCGGACAGGGAGTAATCAATGAGCAGTTCTTC.

This CDR3 is CASGTSRETQYF. Written as DNA, the CDR3 is TGCGCCAGCGGTACTAGCAGGGAGACCCAGTACTTC. The chain carries TRBV10-2 and TRBJ2-5; TRBD2 might be the D (6 bases). Trimming removed 8 bases from V and 5 bases from J, with 12 bases in between. Germline assignment: CDR1 WSHSY and CDR2 SAAADI. The CDR3 spans 12 residues.

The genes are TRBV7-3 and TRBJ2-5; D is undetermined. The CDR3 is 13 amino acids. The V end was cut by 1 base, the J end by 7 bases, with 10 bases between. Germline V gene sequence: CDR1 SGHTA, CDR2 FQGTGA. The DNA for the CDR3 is TGTGCCAGCAGCTTAAATATGGATGGGACCCAGTACTTC. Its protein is CASSLNMDGTQYF.

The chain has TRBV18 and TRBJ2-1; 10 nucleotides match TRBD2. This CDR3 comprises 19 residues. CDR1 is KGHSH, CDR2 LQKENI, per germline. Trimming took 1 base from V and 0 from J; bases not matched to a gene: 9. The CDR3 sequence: CASSPLAGGIQSSYNEQFF. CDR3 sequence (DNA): TGTGCCAGCTCACCACTAGCGGGGGGCATCCAGAGCTCCTACAATGAGCAGTTCTTC. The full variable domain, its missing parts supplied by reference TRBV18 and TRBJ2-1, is NAGVMQNPRHLVRRRGQEARLRCSPMKGHSHVYWYRQLPEEGLKFMVYLQKENIIDESGMPKERFSAEFPKEGPSILRIQQVVRGDSAAYFCASSPLAGGIQSSYNEQFFGPGTRLTVL.

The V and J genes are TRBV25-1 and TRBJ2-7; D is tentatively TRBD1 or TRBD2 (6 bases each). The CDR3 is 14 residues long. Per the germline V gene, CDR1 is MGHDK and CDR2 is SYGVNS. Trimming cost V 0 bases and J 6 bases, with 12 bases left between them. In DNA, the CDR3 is TGTGCCAGCAGTGAATATGGCCGGGGGCCCGAGCAGTACTTC. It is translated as CASSEYGRGPEQYF.

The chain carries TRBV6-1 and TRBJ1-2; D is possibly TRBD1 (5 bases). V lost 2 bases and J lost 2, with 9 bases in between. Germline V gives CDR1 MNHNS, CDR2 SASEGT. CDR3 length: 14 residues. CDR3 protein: CASSELGENYGYTF. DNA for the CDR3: TGTGCCAGCAGTGAACTAGGGGAGAACTATGGCTACACCTTC.

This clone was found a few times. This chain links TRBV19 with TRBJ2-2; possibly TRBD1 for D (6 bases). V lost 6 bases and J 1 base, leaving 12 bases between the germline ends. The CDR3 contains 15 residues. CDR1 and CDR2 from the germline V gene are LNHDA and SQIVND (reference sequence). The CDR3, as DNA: TGTGCCAGTAGGGATCTACAGGGGAACACCGGGGAGCTGTTTTTT. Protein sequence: CASRDLQGNTGELFF.

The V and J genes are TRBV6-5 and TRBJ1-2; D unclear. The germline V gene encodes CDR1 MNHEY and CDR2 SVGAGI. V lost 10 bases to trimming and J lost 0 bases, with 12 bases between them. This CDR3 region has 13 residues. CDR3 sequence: CANSRAPNYGYTF. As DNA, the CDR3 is TGTGCCAATTCCCGGGCCCCTAACTATGGCTACACCTTC.